The 25 T cell receptor beta chains reported below all come from one sample, sequenced in a study of T cell repertoires in cytomegalovirus infection (dated by TCRdb to about 2019). For sequencing, an Illumina HiSeq 1500 was employed. In-frame beta chains were kept once TCRdb had trimmed the public reads at Q25 with fastp and called clones with MiXCR. Rows are unified per CDR3 protein, each entry keeping the most common DNA and genes. This sample comprises around 270,000 distinct CDR3 sequences, roughly 9% of them detected only once. Around 15% of the sample lies in the top ten. The sample taken for sequencing was PBMCs. These receptors were taken from a human donor in good health (CMV status not recorded). Some clones in this sample may be carry-over from other donors' samples.

This clonotype occurred many times. The chain combines TRBV7-2 with TRBJ2-1; the match to TRBD2 covers 9 bases. Germline V gene sequence: CDR1 SGHTA, CDR2 FQGNSA. The CDR3 totals 14 residues. The V segment lost 0 bases and the J segment 9 bases; nucleotides outside the gene matches: 3. CDR3 in DNA: TGTGCCAGCAGCTTAGCGCGGGAGGGGATTGAGCAGTTCTTC. It specifies CASSLAREGIEQFF.

In its sample, this clonotype was seen a few times. The chain couples TRBV7-2 to TRBJ2-7, with D unresolved. V was cut by 5 bases and J by 3 bases, with 14 bases left in between. Germline assignment: CDR1 SGHTA and CDR2 FQGNSA. This CDR3 spans 14 amino acids. CDR3 protein: CASSLGTLNYEQYF. CDR3 DNA sequence: TGTGCCAGCAGCCTCGGCACACTCAACTACGAGCAGTACTTC.

At least ten counts were recorded for this clonotype. J is TRBJ2-3 and V is TRBV12-3 or TRBV12-4; D possibly uses TRBD1 or TRBD2 (5 bases each). V shed 3 bases and J shed 4 bases, with 11 bases lying between them. The CDR3 totals 14 residues. CDR3 bases: TGTGCCAGCAGTTTCCAGCTGGGGGCAGATACGCAGTATTTT. Amino acid sequence: CASSFQLGADTQYF.

A remark on this clonotype: A much larger clone lies a single base off, so this may be a read error. The V call is TRBV6-2 or TRBV6-3, the J call TRBJ1-6; D is undetermined. Germline lookup yields CDR1 MNHEY and CDR2 SVGEGT. V lost 11 bases, J lost 10 bases, and 18 bases lay in between. The CDR3 runs 13 residues. CDR3 protein: CAGTTTVDSPLHF. For the CDR3, the DNA is TGTGCCGGCACCACCACGGTTGACTCACCCCTCCACTTT.

This clonotype was recorded many times. The junction departs from germline at one end; a sequencing error may be responsible. DNA for the CDR3: TGTGCCAGCAGTTTGGCCACAGGGGGTAGAAACTTC. Encoded protein: CASSLATGGRNF. The chain links TRBV28 to TRBJ2-7; 8 bases map to TRBD1. Germline lookup yields CDR1 MDHEN and CDR2 SYDVKM. The CDR3 contains 12 residues. Full variable domain (remainder filled in from reference TRBV28 and TRBJ2-7): DVKVTQSSRYLVKRTGEKVFLECVQDMDHENMFWYRQDPGLGLRLIYFSYDVKMKEKGDIPEGYSVSREKKERFSLILESASTNQTSMYLCASSLATGGRNFGPGTRLTVT.

The sample holds a few counts of this clonotype. Sequence at one end of the junction differs from germline and may be a read error. The rearrangement links TRBV6-1 to TRBJ2-2; 14 nucleotides match TRBD2. CDR1 is MNHNS and CDR2 is SASEGT in the germline V gene. The CDR3 runs 19 residues. As DNA, the CDR3 is TGTGCCACCAGTCCAAGGGGGGGACTAGCGGGAGAAGGAACCGGGGAGCTGTTTTTT. It is translated as CATSPRGGLAGEGTGELFF.

This sequence joins TRBV6-2 or TRBV6-3 and TRBJ2-2; 14 bases map to TRBD2. This CDR3 is 20 amino acids long. The junction had 11 bases not matched to a gene; V was cut back by 5 bases and J by 0 bases. Germline lookup yields CDR1 MNHEY and CDR2 SVGEGT. This chain's CDR3 is CASSTSGTSGSWSNTGELFF. CDR3 coding DNA: TGTGCCAGCAGTACATCCGGGACTAGCGGGAGTTGGTCGAACACCGGGGAGCTGTTTTTT.

The CDR3 region is CASTPDPGIYEQYF. CDR3 DNA sequence: TGTGCCAGCACCCCGGACCCCGGGATATACGAGCAGTACTTC. The V call is TRBV12-3 or TRBV12-4, the J call TRBJ2-7; D perhaps matches TRBD2 (5 bases). The CDR3 sequence is 14 residues long. Trimming stripped 7 bases from V and 4 bases from J, with 17 bases between.

This chain joins TRBV5-5 and TRBJ1-1; TRBD1 might be the D (5 bases). This CDR3 has 15 amino acids. The V end lost 4 bases, the J end lost 1 base, and 14 bases lay between the germline ends. Per the germline V gene, CDR1 is SGHKS and CDR2 is YYEKEE (reference sequence). In DNA, the CDR3 is TGTGCCAGCAGCCCCCTCTCAGGGACGAACACTGAAGCTTTCTTT. It yields the protein CASSPLSGTNTEAFF.

This clonotype was observed at least ten times. This rearrangement joins TRBV20-1 to TRBJ1-1, with 8 bases identical to TRBD1. V was clipped by 0 bases and J by 0 bases; unmatched bases: 3. The V gene's germline CDR1 is DFQATT and CDR2 SNEGSKA (reference sequence). This CDR3 region has 15 residues. CDR3 DNA: TGCAGTGCTAGAGACCGGACAGGGATGAACACTGAAGCTTTCTTT. It translates to CSARDRTGMNTEAFF.

This clonotype was detected a few times. This chain links TRBV6-2 or TRBV6-3 with TRBJ2-1; 9 bases are a match to TRBD1. From germline, CDR1 is MNHEY and CDR2 SVGEGT. The V gene end was trimmed by 7 bases and the J gene end by 5 bases; junction bases not matched to a gene: 9. The CDR3 covers 15 residues. The CDR3 DNA is TGTGCCAGCAACCCCGGGACAGGGCCCAACAATGAGCAGTTCTTC. It translates to CASNPGTGPNNEQFF.

This clonotype was detected ten times or more. The rearrangement joins TRBV7-8 to TRBJ2-3; D possibly corresponds to TRBD1 (6 bases). Germline CDR1 is SGHVS and CDR2 is FQNEAQ. CDR3 size: 13 residues. V was pared by 0 bases and J by 13 bases, with 14 bases between. The CDR3 DNA reads TGTGCCAGCAGCTTAGCGGACAGCCCACAGGAGTATTTT. It translates to CASSLADSPQEYF. Complete variable domain (other parts from reference TRBV7-8 and TRBJ2-3): GAGVSQSPRYKVAKRGQDVALRCDPISGHVSLFWYQQALGQGPEFLTYFQNEAQLDKSGLPSDRFFAERPEGSVSTLKIQRTQQEDSAVYLCASSLADSPQEYFGPGTRLTVL.

In its sample, this clonotype was seen a few times. V and J are TRBV25-1 and TRBJ1-6; the D is unclear. V gave up 4 bases and J gave up 0 bases, with 7 bases separating them. Germline V gene lookup returns CDR1 MGHDK and CDR2 SYGVNS. The CDR3 covers 15 residues. The CDR3 loop reads CASSGDISYNSPLHF. The CDR3 bases are TGTGCCAGCAGTGGCGATATCTCCTATAATTCACCCCTCCACTTT.

V is TRBV11-2 and J is TRBJ1-2, with a possible D match to TRBD1 (6 bases). V lost 5 bases and J lost 8, with 18 bases in between. The CDR3 length is 14 residues. Germline V gene lookup returns CDR1 SGHAT and CDR2 FQNNGV. As DNA, the CDR3 is TGTGCCAGCAGCCCTACCTGGAGAGGGGGGGGCTACACCTTC. Translation gives CASSPTWRGGGYTF.

This clonotype appeared many times. The chain carries TRBV11-2 and TRBJ2-7; 7 positions match TRBD1. Germline V gene lookup returns CDR1 SGHAT and CDR2 FQNNGV. The V segment lost 3 bases and the J segment 6 bases; nucleotides outside the gene matches: 5. This CDR3 is built from 13 residues. The chain's CDR3 is CASSLTGYGEQYF. The CDR3 DNA follows: TGTGCCAGCAGCTTGACAGGGTACGGCGAGCAGTACTTC. The full variable domain, in which reference TRBV11-2 and TRBJ2-7 provide the parts outside the CDR3, is EAGVAQSPRYKIIEKRQSVAFWCNPISGHATLYWYQQILGQGPKLLIQFQNNGVVDDSQLPKDRFSAERLKGVDSTLKIQPAKLEDSAVYLCASSLTGYGEQYFGPGTRLTVT.

This clonotype was detected ten times or more. This chain connects TRBV7-2 to TRBJ1-5; 7 positions match TRBD1. The V segment lost 2 bases and the J segment 7 bases; nucleotides outside the gene matches: 5. This CDR3 is 14 amino acids long. CDR1 is SGHTA and CDR2 is FQGNSA in the germline V gene. CDR3 in DNA: TGTGCCAGCAGCTTAAGAGGGGGCGACCAGCCCCAGCATTTT. Its protein product is CASSLRGGDQPQHF.

This clonotype was seen repeatedly, ten times or more. The chain is built from TRBV6-1 and TRBJ2-3; D is uncertain. From germline, CDR1 is MNHNS and CDR2 SASEGT. CDR3 length: 15 residues. Trimming took 3 bases from V and 3 from J, leaving 13 bases between them. The CDR3 DNA reads TGTGCCAGCAGTGAGGGTGTGTCAGTTACAGATACGCAGTATTTT. Its protein product is CASSEGVSVTDTQYF.

There are many counts of this clonotype. The V and J genes are TRBV7-2 and TRBJ1-2; D unresolved. The CDR3 is 13 residues long. Germline-derived CDR1 and CDR2 are SGHTA and FQGNSA. Trimming cost V 4 bases and J 2 bases, with 8 bases left between them. Here the CDR3 reads CASSWRENYGYTF. The CDR3 DNA sequence: TGTGCCAGCAGCTGGAGAGAGAACTATGGCTACACCTTC.

This clonotype has ten or more counts. J is TRBJ2-3 and V is TRBV7-9, with 7 bases that match TRBD2. With V trimmed by 1 base and J by 1 base, 8 bases remained unmatched. CDR3 length: 17 amino acids. Germline loops: CDR1 SEHNR, CDR2 FQNEAQ (reference sequence). CDR3 residues: CASSLGRAGSRTDTQYF. Written as DNA, the CDR3 is TGTGCCAGCAGCTTAGGTCGAGCGGGGTCGCGCACAGATACGCAGTATTTT.

This clonotype was picked up many times. The V call is TRBV6-2 or TRBV6-3, the J call TRBJ1-5, with D possibly matching TRBD1 (5 bases). Per the germline V gene, CDR1 is MNHEY and CDR2 is SVGEGT. This CDR3 is built from 17 residues. V lost 6 bases and J lost 0, with 18 bases in between. The CDR3 sequence: CASSSGRGDYSNQPQHF. CDR3 sequence (DNA): TGTGCCAGCAGCTCGGGGAGGGGCGACTATAGCAATCAGCCCCAGCATTTT.

The chain has TRBV10-1 and TRBJ1-4, with a possible D match to TRBD1 (5 bases). This CDR3 is 13 amino acids long. Trimming stripped 0 bases from V and 12 bases from J, with 11 bases between. Germline loops: CDR1 WNHNN, CDR2 SYGVQD (reference sequence). CDR3 sequence: CASSESGTGELFF. CDR3 DNA: TGCGCCAGCAGTGAGTCTGGAACGGGGGAACTGTTTTTT.

This clonotype was seen ten or more times. V and J are TRBV7-9 and TRBJ1-2, with unresolved D. The V and J ends lost 2 bases and 8 bases respectively, with 6 bases between them. Germline loops: CDR1 SEHNR, CDR2 FQNEAQ (reference sequence). This CDR3 comprises 11 residues. Here the CDR3 DNA reads TGTGCCAGCAGCTTAAAAGCGGGCTACACCTTC. This sequence encodes CASSLKAGYTF. The entire variable domain, with the rest obtained from reference TRBV7-9 and TRBJ1-2, is as follows: DTGVSQNPRHKITKRGQNVTFRCDPISEHNRLYWYRQTLGQGPEFLTYFQNEAQLEKSRLLSDRFSAERPKGSFSTLEIQRTEQGDSAMYLCASSLKAGYTFGSGTRLTVV.

This clonotype showed up just a few times. The chain joins TRBV9 to TRBJ1-4; TRBD1 agrees at 7 bases. The V gene end was trimmed by 3 bases and the J gene end by 10 bases; junction bases not matched to a gene: 9. The CDR3 covers 14 residues. Germline V lookup: CDR1 SGDLS, CDR2 YYNGEE. CDR3 sequence (DNA): TGTGCCAGCAGCGAGGGGGCCGACAGTGGAAAACTGTTTTTT. It codes for CASSEGADSGKLFF. The full variable domain, its missing parts supplied by reference TRBV9 and TRBJ1-4, is DSGVTQTPKHLITATGQRVTLRCSPRSGDLSVYWYQQSLDQGLQFLIQYYNGEERAKGNILERFSAQQFPDLHSELNLSSLELGDSALYFCASSEGADSGKLFFGSGTQLSVL.

This clonotype appeared many times. The chain combines TRBV6-2 or TRBV6-3 with TRBJ1-2, with D unresolved. V was clipped by 2 bases and J by 5 bases, with 15 bases between them. From germline, CDR1 is MNHEY and CDR2 SVGEGT. The length of the CDR3 is 15 residues. The CDR3 bases are TGTGCCAGCAGTTACGTCAGGACGGAGACATATGGCTACACCTTC. Protein product: CASSYVRTETYGYTF.

This clonotype was seen only a few times. The chain employs TRBV28 and TRBJ1-4, with 9 bases aligning to TRBD1. CDR3 length equals 15 residues. The V segment lost 4 bases and the J segment 5 bases; nucleotides outside the gene matches: 5. Germline V gene sequence: CDR1 MDHEN, CDR2 SYDVKM. The DNA of the CDR3 is TGTGCCAGCAGTTCGTCCGGGACAGGGAATGAAAAACTGTTTTTT. Its protein product is CASSSSGTGNEKLFF.